The TCR beta chain described here comes from a study of cytotoxic CD8 clonotypes in ibrutinib-treated CLL. The wider study: The study included 11 relapsed/refractory and over 14 treatment-naive patients; approximately 17 had IGHV unmutated disease. Findings and limits, study-wide: Clonality, elevated at ibrutinib response, dropped back toward baseline at progression. Circulating CD8+ T-cell counts were tracked by baseline clonality, which exceeded that of age-matched healthy donors.

The junction had 8 bases not matched to a gene; V was cut back by 0 bases and J by 4 bases. Germline V lookup: CDR1 SGHRS, CDR2 YFSETQ. The CDR3 loop spans 17 amino acids. Investigators sought sequencing depths of between 1 in 200,000 and 1 in 1 million T cells. Sequenced by immunoSEQ multiplex PCR; TCRdb stores in-frame clones only, minus some. Counted here are approximately 48,000 clones, approximately 53% occurring once; the ten biggest clones make up around a third. A word on this clone: The target antigen is unknown.

This rearrangement joins TRBV5-1 to TRBJ2-2; the match to TRBD2 covers 8 bases. The sequence derives from a human donor with chronic lymphocytic leukemia. The sequencing here drew on PBMCs, taken after 12 months of ibrutinib treatment. DNA of the CDR3: TGCGCCAGCAGCTTGGACGGCGGGAGGTCAGGCACCGGGGAGCTGTTTTTT. Its translation is CASSLDGGRSGTGELFF.